This T cell receptor beta chain appears in the sequencing data of a study of blood T cell repertoires in COVID-19. Study summary: The samples span acute and convalescent COVID-19 from the United States, Italy and Spain. The cDNA or gDNA used as material had been derived from T cells, B-cell-depleted T cells, or PBMCs.

Original handling: For nucleated cells, counts were estimated from reference gene primer amplification. The protocol was immunoSEQ multiplex PCR, while the TCRdb copy is restricted to in-frame clones and leaves out a portion. From that table come the V and J calls and clone size; the DNA was used to work out D and trimming. The data show 70,000 to 80,000 clones, more than 80% seen once. V shed 5 bases and J shed 4 bases, with 15 bases lying between them. The V gene's germline CDR1 is MDHEN and CDR2 SYDVKM. The CDR3 runs 15 residues. Input material: peripheral blood. V gene TRBV28 combines with J gene TRBJ2-1; possibly TRBD1 for D (6 bases). The receptor comes from a woman aged 80 or older with active or convalescent COVID-19. The CDR3 sequence is CASSPTGTFYNEQFF. In DNA form, the CDR3 reads TGTGCCAGCAGTCCCACAGGGACCTTTTACAATGAGCAGTTCTTC.